This T cell receptor beta chain was identified during a study of shared clonotypes between healthy human individuals (dated by TCRdb to about 2020). Broadly, across the study: The cohort comprised a couple of women and a few men aged 18 to 49 years. The study deeply sequenced blood TCR repertoires of roughly five healthy adults to estimate repertoire size and the extent of clonotype sharing between individuals. Libraries were prepared and TCR repertoires were sequenced by different laboratories using diverse techniques, in order to increase sequencing depth and limit assay-specific biases. Between about 0.8 and 9 billion PBMCs per donor were obtained by leukapheresis. Overall results and qualifications from the work: Based on pairwise subsampling, the degree of clonotype sharing among donors was expected to be affected by sequencing depth. Sampling was restricted to blood, and TCR repertoires in tissue are likely to differ from TCR repertoires in blood. Because the study included a small number of donors, the genetic and exposure-history diversity represented was limited.

The donors were healthy, HIV-negative adults who had no recently reported acute infections or vaccinations. Only Caucasian adults living in Nashville, Tennessee, USA were represented among the donors. In the unsorted samples, 85 million to 100 million PBMCs were counted, and genomic DNA was extracted using the QIAamp DNA Blood Mini kit. Blood was collected by leukapheresis, and PBMCs were isolated by Ficoll-Histopaque density gradient centrifugation and then cryopreserved in liquid nitrogen vapor phase. TCR CDR3 regions were amplified from genomic DNA by multiplex PCR using the deep immunoSEQ assay. For each cell subset, the extracted genomic DNA was distributed evenly across all wells of several immunoSEQ 96-well plates, and each plate served as one replicate. For unsorted PBMC, about 0.3 ug genomic DNA, equal to 30,000 or so T cell genomes, was loaded into each replicate PCR. Ten immunoSEQ deep assay plates were used to sequence the unsorted PBMC genomic DNA. The purified libraries were quantified using a Qubit 3.0 fluorometer, sized with a Bioanalyzer 2100, and then quantified again using the KAPA Library Quantification kit. Each immunoSEQ 96-well plate was sequenced on its own single-read 150-cycle Illumina NextSeq 550 flow cell. In the authors' own workflow: Because the immunoSEQ output held only junctional sequences and lacked quality scores, the filtering could not match the filtering applied to full-length reads. To assign V/J genes and CDR3, sequences were annotated against IMGT germline references using PyIR, a Python wrapper for IgBLAST v1.9. Reads were removed for weak V/J assignments (E-value above 1e-6), missing CDR3, stop codons, out-of-frame junctions, or ambiguous translated residues. V3J clonotypes were defined as sequences sharing an identical inferred V gene, J gene, and CDR3 amino acid sequence. The percentage overlap between two repertoires was calculated by dividing the number of shared unique clonotypes by the size of the smaller repertoire. Repertoire richness was assessed with RTK rarefaction, the Chao1 estimator, and Recon v2.1 estimates of unobserved clonotypes. TCRdb limited this immuneACCESS table to in-frame rearrangements with V and J called. A share of clones is missing; checked studies link under half to unresolved V genes, and the rest is unexplained. V and J calls and clone size are as listed in that table; D and trimming were resolved from the DNA. This sample gives around 440,000 clones in total; roughly three quarters of them show up just once. Of the sample, 12% is held by the ten largest clones.

The CDR3 sequence holds 10 residues, the cysteine and phenylalanine included. Kept here is only the CDR3 DNA, which spans 30 bases and is read in frame from base 1. V lost 5 bases and J lost 5 bases; the stretch between them is 3 bases long. Looking up the germline V gene yields CDR1 SNHLY and CDR2 FYNNEI. About this clone: Its specific antigen is unknown. No base quality values were provided; no much bigger clone lies one nucleotide off.

This TCR came from a woman aged 40 to 50 in good health. Some clones in this sample may be carry-over from other donors' samples. The receptor chain draws on TRBV2 and TRBJ2-5; the D gene cannot be resolved reliably. The sequenced sample was PBMCs. The base sequence is TGTGCCAGCAGTTGGGAGACCCAGTACTTC. Its translation reads: CASSWETQYF.